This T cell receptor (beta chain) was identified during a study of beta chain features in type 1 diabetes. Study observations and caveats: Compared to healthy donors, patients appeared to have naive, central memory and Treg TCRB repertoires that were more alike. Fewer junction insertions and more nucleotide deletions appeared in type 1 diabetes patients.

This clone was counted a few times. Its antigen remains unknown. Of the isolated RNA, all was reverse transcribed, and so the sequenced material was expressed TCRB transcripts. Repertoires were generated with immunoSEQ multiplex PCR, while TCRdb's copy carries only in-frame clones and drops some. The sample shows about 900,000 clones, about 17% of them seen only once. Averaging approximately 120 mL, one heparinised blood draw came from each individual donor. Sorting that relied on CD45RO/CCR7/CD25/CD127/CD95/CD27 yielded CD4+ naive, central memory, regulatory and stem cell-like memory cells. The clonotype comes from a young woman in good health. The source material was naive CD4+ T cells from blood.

CDR3 protein: CASRAGTGYTGELFF. The CDR3 DNA is TGTGCCAGCAGGGCCGGGACAGGGTATACCGGGGAGCTGTTTTTT. The V gene is TRBV6-1, the J gene TRBJ2-2; 9 bases align to TRBD1. CDR3 length equals 15 residues. CDR1 and CDR2 (germline): MNHNS, SASEGT. Unmatched junction bases numbered 7, after V lost 6 bases and J lost 5 bases.